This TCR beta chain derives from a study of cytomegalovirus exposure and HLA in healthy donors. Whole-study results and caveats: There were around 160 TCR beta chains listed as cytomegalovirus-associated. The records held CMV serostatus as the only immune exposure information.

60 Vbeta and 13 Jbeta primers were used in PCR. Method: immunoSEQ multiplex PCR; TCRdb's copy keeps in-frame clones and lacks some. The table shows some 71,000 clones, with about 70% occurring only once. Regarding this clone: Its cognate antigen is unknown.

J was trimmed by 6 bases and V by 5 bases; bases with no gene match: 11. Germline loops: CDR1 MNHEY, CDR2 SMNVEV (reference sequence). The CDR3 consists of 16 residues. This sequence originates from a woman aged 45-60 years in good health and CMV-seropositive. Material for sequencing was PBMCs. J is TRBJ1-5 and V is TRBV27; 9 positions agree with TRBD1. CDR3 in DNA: TGTGCCAGCAGTCCCCTACAGGGGGCAAAACTTCAGCCCCAGCATTTT. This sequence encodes CASSPLQGAKLQPQHF.